Reported below is one T cell receptor (beta chain). Assay: immunoSEQ multiplex PCR; the TCRdb copy retains only in-frame clones and omits some. The sample yields about 94,000 clones, less than 95% seen once. The source of the sample is a study of control samples from healthy donors and cancer patients. V lost 4 bases, J lost 4 bases, and 8 bases lay in between. The CDR3 loop spans 12 amino acids. CDR1 SQVTM and CDR2 ANQGSEA come from the germline V gene. Sequenced: blood. This clonotype was obtained from a woman aged 18-35 years in good health. V and J are TRBV29-1 and TRBJ1-3; D not certain. The CDR3 nucleotides read TGCAGCGTTGTTTCAAAAGGAAACACCATATATTTT. It translates to CSVVSKGNTIYF.